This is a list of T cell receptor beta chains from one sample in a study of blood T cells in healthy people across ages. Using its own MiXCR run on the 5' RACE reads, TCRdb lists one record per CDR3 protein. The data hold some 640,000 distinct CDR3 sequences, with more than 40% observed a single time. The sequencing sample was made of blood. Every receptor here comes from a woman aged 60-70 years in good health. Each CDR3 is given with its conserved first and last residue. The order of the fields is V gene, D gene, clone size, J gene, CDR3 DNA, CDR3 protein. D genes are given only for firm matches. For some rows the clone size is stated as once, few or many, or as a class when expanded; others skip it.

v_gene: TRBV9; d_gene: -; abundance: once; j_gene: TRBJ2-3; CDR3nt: TGTGCCAGCAGCCTACGGACTGGTCGTGCTAGCTCTGGCACAGATACGCAGTATTTT; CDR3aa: CASSLRTGRASSGTDTQYF
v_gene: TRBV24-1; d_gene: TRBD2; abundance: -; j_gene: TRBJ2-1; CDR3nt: TGTGCCACCAGTGATTTGGGGGGGAGGGCATCCGGGTATTCCTACAATGAGCAGTTCTTC; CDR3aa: CATSDLGGRASGYSYNEQFF
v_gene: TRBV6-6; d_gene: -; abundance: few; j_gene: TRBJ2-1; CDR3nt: TGTGCCAGCAGAACTCACGAACCCAATGAGCAGTTCTTC; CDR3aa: CASRTHEPNEQFF
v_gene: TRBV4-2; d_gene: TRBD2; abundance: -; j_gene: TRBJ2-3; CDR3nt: TGTGCCAGCAGCCAAAATCCGGGACTAGCGGCGAGCACAGATACGCAGTATTTT; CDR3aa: CASSQNPGLAASTDTQYF
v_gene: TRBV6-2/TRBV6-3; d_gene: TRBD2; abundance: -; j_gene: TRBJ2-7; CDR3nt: TGTGCCAGCAGTTACCGGACTAGCGGGTCCTCGGGTGGGCAGTACTTC; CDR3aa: CASSYRTSGSSGGQYF
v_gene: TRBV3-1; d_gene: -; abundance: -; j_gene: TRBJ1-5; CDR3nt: TGTGCCAGCAGCCAAGGGACAGCTAATCAGCCCCGGCATTTT; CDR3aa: CASSQGTANQPRHF
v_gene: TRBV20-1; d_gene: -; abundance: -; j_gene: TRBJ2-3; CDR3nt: TGCAGTGCTTCCCCCGGCGGGGTTAGCACAGATACGCAGTATTTT; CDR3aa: CSASPGGVSTDTQYF
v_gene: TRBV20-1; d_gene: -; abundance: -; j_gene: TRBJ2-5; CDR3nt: TGCAGTGCTAGGCCGGGGGGCGAAGGCCGAAGTGAGACCCAGTACTTC; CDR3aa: CSARPGGEGRSETQYF
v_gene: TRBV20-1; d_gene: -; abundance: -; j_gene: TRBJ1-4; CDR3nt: TGCAGTGCTAGCCACAGGACGGCAACTAATGAAAAACTGTTTTTT; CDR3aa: CSASHRTATNEKLFF
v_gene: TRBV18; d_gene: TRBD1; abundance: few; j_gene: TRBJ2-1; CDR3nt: TGTGCCAGCTCAACGACAGGGGCGGATAACAATGAGCAGTTCTTC; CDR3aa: CASSTTGADNNEQFF
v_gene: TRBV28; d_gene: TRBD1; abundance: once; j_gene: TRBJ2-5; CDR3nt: TGTGCCAGCAGTTACAGGGGGCTTGCTGATCGAAAAGAGACCCAGTACTTC; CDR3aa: CASSYRGLADRKETQYF
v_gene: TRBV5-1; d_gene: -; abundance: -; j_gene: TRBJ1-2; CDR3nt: TGCGCCAGCAGCCCGGGCAGCCCAAACTATGGCTACACCTTC; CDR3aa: CASSPGSPNYGYTF
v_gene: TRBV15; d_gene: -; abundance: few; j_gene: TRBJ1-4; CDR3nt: TGTGCCACCAGCCAGAGAACTAATGAAAAACTGTTTTTT; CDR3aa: CATSQRTNEKLFF
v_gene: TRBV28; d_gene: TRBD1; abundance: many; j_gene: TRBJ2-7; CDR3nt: TGTGCCAGCAGTTCTGGGACAGGCCTCGAGCAGTACTTC; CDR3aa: CASSSGTGLEQYF
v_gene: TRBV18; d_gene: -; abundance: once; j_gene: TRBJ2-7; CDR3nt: TGTGCCAGCTCACCAACCGCTGCCTACGAGCAGTACTTC; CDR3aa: CASSPTAAYEQYF
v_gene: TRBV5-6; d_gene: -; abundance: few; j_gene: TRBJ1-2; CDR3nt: TGTGCCAGCAGCTTGTTACGGGGGACCTATGGCTACACCTTC; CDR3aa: CASSLLRGTYGYTF
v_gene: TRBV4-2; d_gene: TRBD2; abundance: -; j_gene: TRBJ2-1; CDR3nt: TGTGCCAGCAGCCAAGAGGTGATAGCGGGGTACAATGAGCAGTTCTTC; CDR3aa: CASSQEVIAGYNEQFF
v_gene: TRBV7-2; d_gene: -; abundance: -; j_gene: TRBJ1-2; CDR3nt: TGTGCCAGCAGCTTAGACGGGCCCCAATCCTATGGCTACACCTTC; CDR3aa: CASSLDGPQSYGYTF
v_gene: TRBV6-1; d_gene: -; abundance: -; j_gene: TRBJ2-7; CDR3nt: TGTGCCAGCAGTGAAGGAGGGGCGTTCTACGAGCAGTACTTC; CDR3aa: CASSEGGAFYEQYF
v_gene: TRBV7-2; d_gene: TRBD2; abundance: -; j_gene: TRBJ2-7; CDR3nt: TGTGCCAGCAGTGACAGCGGGGCCCCTACCTACGAGCAGTACTTC; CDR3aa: CASSDSGAPTYEQYF
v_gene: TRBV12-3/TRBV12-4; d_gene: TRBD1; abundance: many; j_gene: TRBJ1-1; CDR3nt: TGTGCCAGCAGTTTACGGACAGGGAACACTGAAGCTTTCTTT; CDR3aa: CASSLRTGNTEAFF
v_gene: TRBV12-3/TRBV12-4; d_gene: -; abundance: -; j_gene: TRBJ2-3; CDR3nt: TGTGCCAGCAGTTTGGGGGCGAACAGGGTAGATACGCAGTATTTT; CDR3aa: CASSLGANRVDTQYF
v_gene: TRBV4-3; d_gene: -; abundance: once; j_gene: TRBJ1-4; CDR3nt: TGCGCCAGCAGCCAGCAGAGACTTAATGAAAAACTGTTTTTT; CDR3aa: CASSQQRLNEKLFF
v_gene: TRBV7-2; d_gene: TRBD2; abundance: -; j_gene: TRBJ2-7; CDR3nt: TGTGCCAGCAGCATAGGACTAGTGGCCCTCTACGAGCAGTACTTC; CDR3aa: CASSIGLVALYEQYF
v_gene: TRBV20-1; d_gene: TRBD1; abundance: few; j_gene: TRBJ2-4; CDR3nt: TGCAGTGCGGCCGGGACAGGAGGCTTGGCCAAAAACATTCAGTACTTC; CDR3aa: CSAAGTGGLAKNIQYF
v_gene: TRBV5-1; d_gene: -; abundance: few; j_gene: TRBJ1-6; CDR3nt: TGCGCCAGCAGCTTGTGGACGAGCAATTCACCCCTCCACTTT; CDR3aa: CASSLWTSNSPLHF
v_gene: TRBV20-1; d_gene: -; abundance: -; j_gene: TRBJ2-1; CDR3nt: TGCAGTGCCCGGGACGCCGTAAACAATGAGCAGTTCTTC; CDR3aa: CSARDAVNNEQFF
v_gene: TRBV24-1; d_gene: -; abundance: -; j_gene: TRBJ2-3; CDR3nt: TGTGCCACCAGTGAAAACCCAACAGATACGCAGTATTTT; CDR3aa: CATSENPTDTQYF
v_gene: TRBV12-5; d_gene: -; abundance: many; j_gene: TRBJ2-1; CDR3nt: TGTGCTAGTGGTCTGGCATCGGGGGCTGAGCAGTTCTTC; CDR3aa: CASGLASGAEQFF
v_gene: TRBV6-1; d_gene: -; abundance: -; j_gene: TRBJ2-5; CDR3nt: TGTGCCAGCAGGGAGAGGGGGGGCAGAGAGACCCAGTACTTC; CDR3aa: CASRERGGRETQYF
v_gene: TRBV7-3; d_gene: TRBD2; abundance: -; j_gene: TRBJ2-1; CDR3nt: TGTGCCAGCAGCTTCGGGACTAGTCACAATGAGCAGTTCTTC; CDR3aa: CASSFGTSHNEQFF
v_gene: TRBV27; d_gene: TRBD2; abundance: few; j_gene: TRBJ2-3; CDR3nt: TGTGCCAGCCAAACGGGACTAGCGGGGACAGATACGCAGTATTTT; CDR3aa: CASQTGLAGTDTQYF
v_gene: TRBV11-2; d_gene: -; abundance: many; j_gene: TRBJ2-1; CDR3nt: TGTGCCAGCAGCCCCAACACCGGGGTTTACAATGAGCAGTTCTTC; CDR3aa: CASSPNTGVYNEQFF
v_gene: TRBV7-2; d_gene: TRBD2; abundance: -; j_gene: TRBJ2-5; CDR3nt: TGTGCCAGCAGCTTAGCTGGGCGTAGCGGGAGGGGCGATGAGCAGTACTTC; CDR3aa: CASSLAGRSGRGDEQYF
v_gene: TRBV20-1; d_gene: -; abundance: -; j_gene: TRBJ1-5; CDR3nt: TGCAGTGCTAGGAGCCCCTTTCAGGGAAATAATCAGCCCCAGCATTTT; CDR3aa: CSARSPFQGNNQPQHF
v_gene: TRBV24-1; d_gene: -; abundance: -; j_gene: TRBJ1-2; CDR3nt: TGTGCCACCAGTGAACCTGGGGTTAACTATGGCTACACCTTC; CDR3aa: CATSEPGVNYGYTF
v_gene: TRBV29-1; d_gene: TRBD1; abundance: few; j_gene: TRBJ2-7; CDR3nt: TGCAGCGTTTCTGACAGGGTAGGCGAGCAGTACTTC; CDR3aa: CSVSDRVGEQYF
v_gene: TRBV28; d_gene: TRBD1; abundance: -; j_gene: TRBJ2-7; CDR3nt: TGTGCCAGCAGCCCGGGACAGGCCCTCGGCGAGCAGTACTTC; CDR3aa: CASSPGQALGEQYF
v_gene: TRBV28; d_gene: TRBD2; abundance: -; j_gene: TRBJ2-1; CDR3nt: TGTGCCAGCAGTTTAGCGGGAGTTCGCAATGAGCAGTTCTTC; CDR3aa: CASSLAGVRNEQFF
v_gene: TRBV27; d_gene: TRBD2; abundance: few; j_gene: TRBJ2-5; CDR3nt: TGTGCCAGCAGAGGACTAGCGGGAGCCCCAGAGACCCAGTACTTC; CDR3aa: CASRGLAGAPETQYF
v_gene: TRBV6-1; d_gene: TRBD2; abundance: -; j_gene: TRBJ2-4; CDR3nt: TGTGCCAGCAGTGAAGGGACCGGGAGGAGGGGAAAAAACATTCAGTACTTC; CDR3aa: CASSEGTGRRGKNIQYF
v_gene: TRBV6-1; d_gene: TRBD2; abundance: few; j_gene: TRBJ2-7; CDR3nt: TGTGCCAGCTGCAGCGGGAGCTCCTACGAGCAGTACTTC; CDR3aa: CASCSGSSYEQYF
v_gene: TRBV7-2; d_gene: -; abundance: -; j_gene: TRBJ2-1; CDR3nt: TGTGCCAGCAGCTCGGACAGACGCTCCTACAATGAGCAGTTCTTC; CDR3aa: CASSSDRRSYNEQFF
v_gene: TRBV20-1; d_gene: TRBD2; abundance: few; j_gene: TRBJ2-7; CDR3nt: TGCAGTGGAGTGCGGGAGAGCTACGAGCAGTACTTC; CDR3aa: CSGVRESYEQYF
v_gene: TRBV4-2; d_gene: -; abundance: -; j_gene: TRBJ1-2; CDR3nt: TGTGCCAGCAGCCAAGAGCTCTGGGACTATGGCTACACCTTC; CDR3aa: CASSQELWDYGYTF